Listed here are 29 T cell receptor beta chains from one sample, sequenced in a study of T cell responses to AZD1222 COVID-19 vaccine. This table comes from immunoSEQ multiplex PCR, and its TCRdb copy is limited to in-frame clones, with some not included. The sample comprises roughly 100,000 clones, 70% to 90% of which are singletons, and 2.5% to 3% rests with the top ten. Here the sequenced sample was peripheral blood, taken on day 0 of AZD1222 vaccination. The receptor set was obtained from an adult in good health.

This clone was seen a handful of times. V and J are TRBV6-5 and TRBJ1-6; D is undetermined. CDR3 length: 16 residues. V gave up 4 bases and J gave up 7 bases, with 17 bases separating them. Germline V gives CDR1 MNHEY, CDR2 SVGAGI. This CDR3 is CASSSYRPSGNSPLHF. DNA of the CDR3: TGTGCCAGCAGTTCCTATAGACCATCTGGGAATTCACCCCTCCACTTT.

J is TRBJ2-3 and V is TRBV24-1; 10 nucleotides match TRBD2. The ends lost 0 bases at V and 7 bases at J; junction bases unmatched: 9. This CDR3 region has 17 residues. Germline loops: CDR1 KGHDR, CDR2 SFDVKD. The CDR3 region is CATSDLWSSGRLNTQYF. DNA for the CDR3: TGTGCCACCAGTGATTTGTGGTCTAGCGGGAGATTAAATACGCAGTATTTT.

The V gene is TRBV4-3, the J gene TRBJ2-2; 11 nucleotides match TRBD2. V shed 3 bases and J 6 bases; nucleotides not matched to a gene: 6. Germline CDR1 and CDR2: LGHNA and YSLEER. The CDR3 covers 16 residues. CDR3 sequence reads: CASSQVAGGPAGELFF. The CDR3 nucleotides are TGCGCCAGCAGCCAGGTAGCGGGAGGGCCCGCCGGGGAGCTGTTTTTT.

The rearrangement uses TRBV11-2 and TRBJ1-1; D is perhaps TRBD1 (6 bases). Trimming shortened V by 0 bases and J by 2 bases, and 7 bases separated the two germline ends. This CDR3 spans 14 amino acids. Germline V gene lookup returns CDR1 SGHAT and CDR2 FQNNGV. CDR3 in amino acids: CASSLEDSNTEAFF. The CDR3 DNA reads TGTGCCAGCAGCTTAGAGGACAGCAACACTGAAGCTTTCTTT. Combining the CDR3 with reference TRBV11-2 and TRBJ1-1 gives the whole variable domain EAGVAQSPRYKIIEKRQSVAFWCNPISGHATLYWYQQILGQGPKLLIQFQNNGVVDDSQLPKDRFSAERLKGVDSTLKIQPAKLEDSAVYLCASSLEDSNTEAFFGQGTRLTVV.

The chain is built from TRBV6-5 and TRBJ1-2, with D possibly matching TRBD1 (6 bases). Between the trimmed V and J ends, which lost 7 bases and 2 bases, there was a span of 17 bases. Germline V gene sequence: CDR1 MNHEY, CDR2 SVGAGI. The CDR3 runs to 15 residues. The CDR3 spells CASISRGDFNYGYTF. The CDR3 nucleotides are TGTGCCAGCATCTCCAGGGGCGACTTCAACTATGGCTACACCTTC.

J is TRBJ2-7 and V is TRBV19, with D unresolved. Trimming stripped 8 bases from V and 3 bases from J, with 14 bases between. Germline CDR1 reads LNHDA; CDR2 reads SQIVND (reference sequence). CDR3 length: 13 residues. In DNA, the CDR3 is TGTGCCAGTCAGGACGGCCAACACTACGAGCAGTACTTC. It translates to CASQDGQHYEQYF.

The CDR3 DNA reads TGTGCCAGCAGCTTACACGTCTTGACAGGCGCCTACGAGCAGTACTTC. Its translation: CASSLHVLTGAYEQYF. This rearrangement joins TRBV11-2 to TRBJ2-7; possible D gene TRBD1, 6 bases. With 2 bases removed from V and 2 bases from J, the gap between germline ends came to 16 bases. Germline values: CDR1 SGHAT, CDR2 FQNNGV. This CDR3 is built from 16 residues.

CDR3 loop: CSVVGQMNTEAFF. The CDR3 DNA reads TGCAGCGTTGTGGGTCAGATGAACACTGAAGCTTTCTTT. This chain links TRBV29-1 with TRBJ1-1; the D is unclear. Trimming stripped 4 bases from V and 0 bases from J, with 9 bases between. Per the germline V gene, CDR1 is SQVTM and CDR2 is ANQGSEA. The CDR3 contains 13 residues.

The chain couples TRBV28 to TRBJ2-3, with D possibly being TRBD1 or TRBD2 (5 bases each). The CDR3 is 18 amino acids. V lost 6 bases to trimming and J lost 4 bases, with 26 bases between them. Germline V gene data show CDR1 as MDHEN and CDR2 as SYDVKM. The CDR3 is CASRQGPRGRTSSDTQYF. In DNA, the CDR3 is TGTGCCAGCAGGCAAGGTCCCCGGGGCCGAACGTCCTCAGATACGCAGTATTTT.

This sequence joins TRBV21-1 and TRBJ2-7; the table assigns TRBD1, which was not confirmed against the DNA. TRBV21-1 is noted as a pseudogene. The CDR3 has 15 amino acids. The CDR3 DNA follows: TGTGCCAGCAGCTCGTCCTGCTCGAAGGGGGACGAGCAGTACTTC. Amino acid sequence: CASSSSCSKGDEQYF.

This rearrangement joins TRBV7-9 to TRBJ2-1; TRBD2 agrees at 7 bases. CDR1 SEHNR and CDR2 FQNEAQ come from the germline V gene (reference sequence). V was clipped by 10 bases and J by 0 bases; unmatched bases: 9. CDR3 size: 15 residues. The CDR3 protein is CATRRGGSSYNEQFF. The CDR3 region has the DNA TGTGCCACCCGTCGGGGCGGGAGCTCCTACAATGAGCAGTTCTTC.

The chain carries TRBV29-1 and TRBJ1-1; possible D gene TRBD1, 5 bases. Trimming shortened V by 1 base and J by 1 base, and 13 bases separated the two germline ends. The length of the CDR3 is 15 residues. Germline V gene sequence: CDR1 SQVTM, CDR2 ANQGSEA. CDR3 bases: TGCAGCGTTGAAGTCCCGGGACGTAAGAACACTGAAGCTTTCTTT. This encodes CSVEVPGRKNTEAFF. Based on the CDR3 plus reference TRBV29-1 and TRBJ1-1, the full variable domain is SAVISQKPSRDICQRGTSLTIQCQVDSQVTMMFWYRQQPGQSLTLIATANQGSEATYESGFVIDKFPISRPNLTFSTLTVSNMSPEDSSIYLCSVEVPGRKNTEAFFGQGTRLTVV.

This chain connects TRBV7-3 to TRBJ2-1, with 9 nucleotides matching TRBD1. Germline CDR1 SGHTA, CDR2 FQGTGA. This CDR3 spans 16 amino acids. J was trimmed by 1 base and V by 5 bases; bases with no gene match: 6. CDR3 residues: CASSKGQGFSYNEQFF. DNA for the CDR3: TGTGCCAGCAGCAAGGGACAGGGCTTTTCCTACAATGAGCAGTTCTTC.

This chain joins TRBV5-4 and TRBJ1-6; D call uncertain. The V gene lost 4 bases and the J gene lost 8 bases, with 16 bases spanning the gap. In germline, CDR1 is SGHNT, CDR2 YYREEE (reference sequence). There are 15 residues in the CDR3. CDR3 residues: CASSPVGSADSPLHF. CDR3 DNA: TGTGCCAGCAGCCCCGTCGGCTCGGCGGATTCACCCCTCCACTTT.

The chain has TRBV10-3 and TRBJ1-6; 11 nucleotides align to TRBD1. Germline assignment: CDR1 ENHRY and CDR2 SYGVKD. J lost 15 bases, V lost 6 bases, and 4 bases had no gene match. The CDR3 contains 12 residues. The CDR3 loop reads CAISEDRGLLHF. The CDR3 region has the DNA TGTGCCATCAGCGAGGACAGGGGGCTCCTCCACTTT.

V gene TRBV7-8 combines with J gene TRBJ2-7; 7 bases fit TRBD1. The germline gives CDR1 SGHVS, CDR2 FQNEAQ. The ends lost 2 bases at V and 1 base at J; junction bases unmatched: 5. The CDR3 sequence is 15 residues long. Here the CDR3 reads CASSLPGQLSYEQYF. The CDR3 region has the DNA TGTGCCAGCAGCTTACCGGGACAGTTATCCTACGAGCAGTACTTC. The full variable domain, its missing parts supplied by reference TRBV7-8 and TRBJ2-7, is GAGVSQSPRYKVAKRGQDVALRCDPISGHVSLFWYQQALGQGPEFLTYFQNEAQLDKSGLPSDRFFAERPEGSVSTLKIQRTQQEDSAVYLCASSLPGQLSYEQYFGPGTRLTVT.

The chain uses TRBV5-6 and TRBJ2-7; 7 bases match TRBD1. Trimming at V came to 4 bases and at J to 4 bases, leaving 8 bases not matched to a gene. CDR3 length: 14 amino acids. CDR1 SGHDT and CDR2 YYEEEE come from the germline V gene. CDR3 sequence reads: CASSMGQRGYEQYF. The CDR3 coding sequence is TGTGCCAGCAGCATGGGACAGAGGGGATACGAGCAGTACTTC. Full variable domain (remainder filled in from reference TRBV5-6 and TRBJ2-7): DAGVTQSPTHLIKTRGQQVTLRCSPKSGHDTVSWYQQALGQGPQFIFQYYEEEERQRGNFPDRFSGHQFPNYSSELNVNALLLGDSALYLCASSMGQRGYEQYFGPGTRLTVT.

J is TRBJ2-3 and V is TRBV2; no clear D. The CDR3 covers 15 residues. Per germline, CDR1 SNHLY and CDR2 FYNNEI. V lost 4 bases and J 1 base, leaving 12 bases between the germline ends. CDR3 nucleotide sequence: TGTGCCAGCAGTGGGACGGACGGGCGCACAGATACGCAGTATTTT. Protein sequence: CASSGTDGRTDTQYF.

This sequence joins TRBV19 and TRBJ1-1; the D is unclear. Trimming removed 7 bases from V and 1 base from J, with 16 bases in between. Germline loops: CDR1 LNHDA, CDR2 SQIVND (reference sequence). The CDR3 spans 15 residues. CDR3 in amino acids: CASKGSPRQNTEAFF. Here the CDR3 DNA reads TGTGCCAGTAAGGGCAGCCCTAGACAGAACACTGAAGCTTTCTTT.

The chain carries TRBV9 and TRBJ1-1; D remains unclear. Trimming left V 4 bases short and J 6 bases short, with 19 bases between. Germline-derived CDR1 and CDR2 are SGDLS and YYNGEE. The CDR3 sequence is 15 residues long. CDR3 sequence reads: CASSPVLVIVAEAFF. Written as DNA, the CDR3 is TGTGCCAGCAGCCCCGTACTGGTGATCGTCGCTGAAGCTTTCTTT. The whole variable domain, filled in from reference TRBV9 and TRBJ1-1, reads DSGVTQTPKHLITATGQRVTLRCSPRSGDLSVYWYQQSLDQGLQFLIQYYNGEERAKGNILERFSAQQFPDLHSELNLSSLELGDSALYFCASSPVLVIVAEAFFGQGTRLTVV.

V usage is TRBV6-4 and J usage is TRBJ1-1, with D perhaps matching TRBD1 (5 bases). Per germline, CDR1 MRHNA and CDR2 SNTAGT. V was cut by 4 bases and J by 2 bases, with 8 bases left in between. This CDR3 has 13 residues. In DNA form, the CDR3 reads TGTGCCAGCAGTGTAGGGGTCAACACTGAAGCTTTCTTT. This gives the protein CASSVGVNTEAFF.

The chain is built from TRBV11-2 and TRBJ1-5; D remains ambiguous. The CDR3 consists of 16 residues. V lost 0 bases to trimming and J lost 2 bases, with 11 bases between them. Germline-derived CDR1 and CDR2 are SGHAT and FQNNGV. The CDR3 coding sequence is TGTGCCAGCAGCTTAGATCGGGCAAGAGGCAATCAGCCCCAGCATTTT. Amino acids: CASSLDRARGNQPQHF.

CDR3 region: CATSRDGTWNSPLHF. For the CDR3, the DNA is TGTGCCACCAGCAGGGATGGGACGTGGAATTCACCCCTCCACTTT. The chain combines TRBV15 with TRBJ1-6, with D possibly being TRBD1 (5 bases). V lost 3 bases and J 7 bases, leaving 13 bases between the germline ends. Germline loops: CDR1 LNHNV, CDR2 YYDKDF (reference sequence). The CDR3 is 15 residues long. Full variable domain (outside the CDR3, taken from reference TRBV15 and TRBJ1-6): DAMVIQNPRYQVTQFGKPVTLSCSQTLNHNVMYWYQQKSSQAPKLLFHYYDKDFNNEADTPDNFQSRRPNTSFCFLDIRSPGLGDTAMYLCATSRDGTWNSPLHFGNGTRLTVT.

The chain uses TRBV4-1 and TRBJ2-3, with D possibly matching TRBD2 (7 bases). Trimming pared 4 bases from V and 6 bases from J, leaving 20 bases between. CDR3 length: 16 amino acids. The germline V gene has CDR1 MGHRA and CDR2 YSYEKL. The CDR3 coding sequence is TGCGCCAGCAGCCCTCTTTTGGGGGGGCCGGGGGATACGCAGTATTTT. As protein: CASSPLLGGPGDTQYF.

The DNA for the CDR3 is TGTGCCAGCAAGGACAGGGATAATGAAAAACTGTTTTTT. Translation gives CASKDRDNEKLFF. The chain has TRBV2 and TRBJ1-4; 8 bases align to TRBD1. Germline loops: CDR1 SNHLY, CDR2 FYNNEI. This CDR3 spans 13 amino acids. Trimming cost V 7 bases and J 4 bases; bases outside gene matches: 2.

The V and J genes are TRBV18 and TRBJ1-3, with a possible D match to TRBD1 (5 bases). CDR3 length: 17 residues. Trimming shortened V by 1 base and J by 0 bases, and 13 bases separated the two germline ends. Germline values: CDR1 KGHSH, CDR2 LQKENI. Written as DNA, the CDR3 is TGTGCCAGCTCACCACGGGAGGGGTCCCTCTCTGGAAACACCATATATTTT. It codes for CASSPREGSLSGNTIYF.

The chain is built from TRBV7-8 and TRBJ2-1; D not resolved. V was shortened by 2 bases and J by 0 bases, with 5 bases between the two germline ends. Germline V gives CDR1 SGHVS, CDR2 FQNEAQ. The CDR3 is 14 amino acids. Here the CDR3 DNA reads TGTGCCAGCAGCTTATCGGACTCCTACAATGAGCAGTTCTTC. This translates into CASSLSDSYNEQFF.

The V call is TRBV6-2 or TRBV6-3, the J call TRBJ2-3; 10 nucleotides agree with TRBD2. The CDR3 spans 18 residues. Germline V gene data show CDR1 as MNHEY and CDR2 as SVGEGT. J gave up 4 bases and V 6 bases, and 16 bases lay outside the gene matches. The chain's CDR3 is CASSPVPLGLADPDTQYF. In nucleotides, the CDR3 is TGTGCCAGCAGCCCCGTTCCCCTAGGACTAGCGGACCCAGATACGCAGTATTTT.

This clone has a single count. The V call is TRBV7-6, the J call TRBJ2-1, with 11 nucleotides matching TRBD2. This CDR3 spans 17 amino acids. The junction had 11 bases not matched to a gene; V was cut back by 5 bases and J by 5 bases. Germline V gene sequence: CDR1 SGHVS, CDR2 FNYEAQ. DNA for the CDR3: TGTGCCAGCAGCACCCGGCCACTAGCGGGGGACCACAATGAGCAGTTCTTC. Its protein is CASSTRPLAGDHNEQFF.